The 24 T cell receptor beta chains below were found in one sample sequenced in a study of T cell changes during pregnancy in multiple sclerosis. Sequencing was performed with immunoSEQ multiplex PCR; in TCRdb, only in-frame clones are kept and a portion is missing. The sample consists of approximately 130,000 clones, 90% to 98% of them appearing once. The material sequenced was peripheral blood, taken after pregnancy. All receptors come from a female donor with multiple sclerosis, enrolled in a pregnancy study.

This chain uses TRBV30 with TRBJ1-5, with D tentatively TRBD1 (6 bases). CDR3 length equals 14 residues. Germline CDR1 and CDR2: GTSNPN and SVGIG (reference sequence). V lost 0 bases to trimming and J lost 7 bases, with 13 bases between them. The DNA of the CDR3 is TGTGCCTGGAGTGTAAGCAGGGGAGTACAGCCCCAGCATTTT. Its translation is CAWSVSRGVQPQHF.

This chain uses TRBV28 with TRBJ2-5; possible D gene TRBD1, 6 bases. This CDR3 comprises 12 residues. Trimming removed 7 bases from V and 5 bases from J, with 11 bases in between. Per germline, CDR1 MDHEN and CDR2 SYDVKM. The CDR3 DNA is TGTGCCAGCACGCAGGGGTTGGAGACCCAGTACTTC. Translating gives CASTQGLETQYF.

J is TRBJ1-1 and V is TRBV4-2; the match to TRBD1 covers 7 bases. Per the germline V gene, CDR1 is LGHNA and CDR2 is YNFKEQ. V was pared by 2 bases and J by 1 base, with 4 bases of the junction left unmatched. This CDR3 has 15 residues. The CDR3 here is CASSQPGQENTEAFF. CDR3 bases: TGTGCCAGCAGCCAACCCGGACAGGAGAACACTGAAGCTTTCTTT.

This sequence joins TRBV5-6 and TRBJ2-7, with TRBD2 matching over 13 bases. From germline, CDR1 is SGHDT and CDR2 YYEEEE. This CDR3 is 15 amino acids long. V gave up 4 bases and J gave up 2 bases; unmatched junction bases: 3. CDR3 protein: CASSPLAGGAYEQYF. For the CDR3, the DNA is TGTGCCAGCAGCCCACTAGCGGGAGGGGCCTACGAGCAGTACTTC. Together with reference TRBV5-6 and TRBJ2-7, the CDR3 gives the full variable domain: DAGVTQSPTHLIKTRGQQVTLRCSPKSGHDTVSWYQQALGQGPQFIFQYYEEEERQRGNFPDRFSGHQFPNYSSELNVNALLLGDSALYLCASSPLAGGAYEQYFGPGTRLTVT.

The rearrangement joins TRBV9 to TRBJ2-5; 7 positions match TRBD1. Germline assignment: CDR1 SGDLS and CDR2 YYNGEE. This CDR3 has 16 residues. With V trimmed by 0 bases and J by 3 bases, 8 bases remained unmatched. This chain's CDR3 is CASSVGGQTRKETQYF. In DNA, the CDR3 is TGTGCCAGCAGCGTAGGGGGACAGACTCGAAAAGAGACCCAGTACTTC.

To note about this clone: One end of the junction is discordant with germline, which a read error may explain. The V and J genes are TRBV7-9 and TRBJ2-6; the match to TRBD1 covers 9 bases. CDR1 is SEHNR, CDR2 FQNEAQ, per germline (reference sequence). This CDR3 is 14 amino acids long. CDR3 sequence (DNA): TGCCTGGGGACAGGGTCGGATGGGGCCAACGTCCTGACTTTC. It specifies CLGTGSDGANVLTF. Based on the CDR3 plus reference TRBV7-9 and TRBJ2-6, the full variable domain is DTGVSQNPRHKITKRGQNVTFRCDPISEHNRLYWYRQTLGQGPEFLTYFQNEAQLEKSRLLSDRFSAERPKGSFSTLEIQRTEQGDSAMYLCLGTGSDGANVLTFGAGSRLTVL.

The genes are TRBV28 and TRBJ2-7, with 12 bases lining up with TRBD2. The CDR3 is 14 amino acids. V dropped 5 bases and J dropped 2; count of bases not matched to a gene: 1. Germline CDR1 MDHEN, CDR2 SYDVKM. CDR3 region: CASSLAGGAYEQYF. DNA of the CDR3: TGTGCCAGCAGTCTAGCGGGAGGGGCCTACGAGCAGTACTTC.

The rearrangement uses TRBV5-6 and TRBJ2-7; weak D call: TRBD2 (6 bases). Germline V gene lookup returns CDR1 SGHDT and CDR2 YYEEEE. Between the trimmed V and J ends, which lost 4 bases and 3 bases, there was a span of 26 bases. The CDR3 has 18 amino acids. DNA of the CDR3: TGTGCCAGCAGCCCCGGCAGTTTTCTAGCGCACGGAGGCTACGAGCAGTACTTC. As protein: CASSPGSFLAHGGYEQYF.

The chain joins TRBV21-1 to TRBJ2-4; the table's D call of TRBD2 was not tested on the DNA. TRBV21-1 is reported as a pseudogene. The CDR3 sequence is 14 residues long. Here the CDR3 DNA reads TGTGCCAGCAGCAGCGGGGGCACCAAAAACATTCAGTACTTC. This codes for CASSSGGTKNIQYF.

The V and J genes are TRBV11-2 and TRBJ2-7, with D perhaps TRBD2 (5 bases). V was trimmed by 2 bases and J by 4 bases, leaving 15 bases between them. Germline loops: CDR1 SGHAT, CDR2 FQNNGV. The CDR3 contains 15 residues. The CDR3 DNA sequence: TGTGCCAGCAGCTTATCGGTAGCGATGGAGTACGAGCAGTACTTC. This sequence encodes CASSLSVAMEYEQYF.

Points on this clone: An end of the junction differs from the germline gene, which may be a read error. The genes are TRBV7-7 and TRBJ2-5, with a weak D call TRBD1 (6 bases). The germline CDR1 and CDR2 sequences are SSHAT and FNYEAQ (reference sequence). The CDR3 spans 14 residues. CDR3 residues: CASSPGQIGETQYF. The DNA for the CDR3 is TGTGCTAGCAGCCCAGGACAGATTGGAGAGACCCAGTACTTC.

The V call is TRBV5-6, the J call TRBJ2-7, with D perhaps matching TRBD1 (5 bases). Germline CDR1 and CDR2: SGHDT and YYEEEE. Trimming took 4 bases from V and 5 from J, leaving 22 bases between them. This CDR3 has 16 amino acids. Here the CDR3 reads CASSQGVAGKFHEQYF. CDR3 DNA sequence: TGTGCCAGCAGCCAAGGAGTGGCAGGGAAATTCCACGAGCAGTACTTC.

The chain combines TRBV28 with TRBJ2-7; weak D call: TRBD1 (6 bases). This CDR3 region has 14 residues. Trimming removed 6 bases at V and 2 bases at J, with 14 bases between. Germline-derived CDR1 and CDR2 are MDHEN and SYDVKM. The CDR3 spells CASRPFGQTYEQYF. CDR3 coding DNA: TGTGCCAGCAGGCCATTTGGACAGACCTACGAGCAGTACTTC.

The chain carries TRBV28 and TRBJ2-6; D remains unclear. V lost 8 bases and J lost 0, with 8 bases in between. In germline, CDR1 is MDHEN, CDR2 SYDVKM. The CDR3 extends over 14 amino acids. CDR3 nucleotides: TGTGCCAGCCGAAGCGTCTCTGGGGCCAACGTCCTGACTTTC. As protein: CASRSVSGANVLTF.

J is TRBJ2-3 and V is TRBV27; 11 bases are a match to TRBD2. Germline values: CDR1 MNHEY, CDR2 SMNVEV (reference sequence). Losses at the gene ends were 2 bases for V and 2 bases for J; bases not matched to a gene: 6. The CDR3 is made up of 17 amino acids. The CDR3 bases are TGTGCCAGCAGTTTACCGGGGACTAGCGGATACACAGATACGCAGTATTTT. It yields the protein CASSLPGTSGYTDTQYF.

V is TRBV7-9 and J is TRBJ2-2; D possibly corresponds to TRBD1 (6 bases). This CDR3 contains 16 residues. Trimming cost V 1 base and J 2 bases, with 11 bases left between them. The germline gives CDR1 SEHNR, CDR2 FQNEAQ (reference sequence). The CDR3 here is CASSLGQGINTGELFF. Here the CDR3 DNA reads TGTGCCAGCAGCTTAGGGCAGGGGATCAACACCGGGGAGCTGTTTTTT.

This sequence joins TRBV27 and TRBJ2-5; possible D gene TRBD2, 5 bases. The germline gives CDR1 MNHEY, CDR2 SMNVEV (reference sequence). This CDR3 contains 14 residues. Trimming shortened V by 5 bases and J by 4 bases, and 14 bases separated the two germline ends. The CDR3 loop is CASSPLPSGETQYF. DNA for the CDR3: TGTGCCAGCAGTCCGCTTCCCAGCGGAGAGACCCAGTACTTC.

The rearrangement links TRBV6-4 to TRBJ2-1; 8 bases are a match to TRBD2. The CDR3 runs 19 residues. V lost 0 bases to trimming and J lost 0 bases; unmatched junction nucleotides: 10. Germline V gives CDR1 MRHNA, CDR2 SNTAGT. CDR3 region: CASSDSIRTSRNSYNEQFF. The CDR3, as DNA: TGTGCCAGCAGTGACTCGATTAGGACTAGCAGAAACTCCTACAATGAGCAGTTCTTC.

The gene calls are TRBV7-6 and TRBJ2-7; TRBD2 might be the D (5 bases). Germline lookup yields CDR1 SGHVS and CDR2 FNYEAQ. Trimming removed 1 base from V and 0 bases from J, with 16 bases in between. The length of the CDR3 is 17 residues. The CDR3 sequence is CASSLGVAGPSSYEQYF. The CDR3 DNA is TGTGCCAGCAGCTTAGGTGTGGCGGGCCCGAGCTCCTACGAGCAGTACTTC. Drawing the rest from reference TRBV7-6 and TRBJ2-7, the complete variable domain is GAGVSQSPRYKVTKRGQDVALRCDPISGHVSLYWYRQALGQGPEFLTYFNYEAQQDKSGLPNDRFSAERPEGSISTLTIQRTEQRDSAMYRCASSLGVAGPSSYEQYFGPGTRLTVT.

The V and J genes are TRBV4-1 and TRBJ2-7, with D possibly matching TRBD2 (6 bases). From germline, CDR1 is MGHRA and CDR2 YSYEKL. The CDR3 is 17 amino acids. The V gene lost 4 bases and the J gene lost 1 base, with 20 bases spanning the gap. The CDR3 spells CASSPLDLLGGSYEQYF. Here the CDR3 DNA reads TGCGCCAGCAGCCCGCTGGACCTTCTAGGAGGGTCCTACGAGCAGTACTTC.

The rearrangement links TRBV4-2 to TRBJ2-7, with D maybe TRBD1 (6 bases). Germline V gene data show CDR1 as LGHNA and CDR2 as YNFKEQ. This CDR3 comprises 14 residues. Trimming took 1 base from V and 3 from J, leaving 10 bases between them. The CDR3 loop reads CASSQGGTSYEQYF. The CDR3 DNA reads TGTGCCAGCAGCCAAGGGGGGACAAGCTACGAGCAGTACTTC.

V usage is TRBV14 and J usage is TRBJ2-2; D uncertain. V shed 5 bases and J shed 1 base, with 8 bases lying between them. The CDR3 is 14 amino acids. CDR1 and CDR2 from the germline V gene are SGHDN and FVKESK. For the CDR3, the DNA is TGTGCCAGCAGCTCATACTTGAACACCGGGGAGCTGTTTTTT. This sequence encodes CASSSYLNTGELFF.

In regard to this clone: The junction differs from germline at one of its ends, possibly a read error. The CDR3 nucleotides are TGCGCCAGCAGCCATCCCCTCCTTGCAGGCGGCGGGGCCTTC. Its translation is CASSHPLLAGGGAF. The chain couples TRBV4-1 to TRBJ1-2; D is unclear. CDR1 MGHRA and CDR2 YSYEKL come from the germline V gene. The CDR3 length is 14 residues.

The V gene is TRBV7-3, the J gene TRBJ1-2; 8 nucleotides agree with TRBD1. The germline V gene encodes CDR1 SGHTA and CDR2 FQGTGA. The CDR3 runs to 14 residues. With 0 bases clipped from V and 14 bases from J, the junction kept 11 bases outside the gene matches. The CDR3 sequence: CASSLTSGQGLRTF. The CDR3 region has the DNA TGTGCCAGCAGCTTAACTTCAGGACAGGGCCTGAGAACCTTC.